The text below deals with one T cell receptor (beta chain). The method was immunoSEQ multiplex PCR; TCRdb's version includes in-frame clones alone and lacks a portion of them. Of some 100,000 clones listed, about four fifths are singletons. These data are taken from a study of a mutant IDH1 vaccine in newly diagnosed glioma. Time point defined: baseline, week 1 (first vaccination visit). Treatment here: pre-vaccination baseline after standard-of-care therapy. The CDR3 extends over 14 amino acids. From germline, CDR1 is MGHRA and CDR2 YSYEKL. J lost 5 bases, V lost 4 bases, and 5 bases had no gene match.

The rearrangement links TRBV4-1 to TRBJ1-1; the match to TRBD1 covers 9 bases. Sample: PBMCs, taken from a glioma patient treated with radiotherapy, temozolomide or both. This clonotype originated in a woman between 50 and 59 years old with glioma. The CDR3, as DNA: TGCGCCAGCAGCCCGCCGACAGGGGGAACTGAAGCTTTCTTT. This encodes CASSPPTGGTEAFF.